The next 9 T cell receptor beta chains were all read from a single sample in a study of cytomegalovirus exposure and HLA in healthy donors. PCR primers comprised 60 Vbeta and 13 Jbeta primers. The assay was immunoSEQ multiplex PCR, and TCRdb's table has in-frame clones only and misses some. The sample consists of approximately 160,000 clones, 65% to 85% of them appearing once. Sequences were obtained from PBMCs. The receptor source for this set is a middle-aged woman in good health and CMV-seropositive.

The CDR3 sequence is CASSLVPGTQETQYF. The CDR3 DNA sequence: TGCGCCAGCAGCTTGGTACCGGGAACACAAGAGACCCAGTACTTC. The chain combines TRBV5-1 with TRBJ2-5, with a tentative D call TRBD2 (5 bases). The CDR3 contains 15 residues. V gave up 0 bases and J gave up 2 bases, with 11 bases separating them. Per germline, CDR1 SGHRS and CDR2 YFSETQ.

The chain joins TRBV6-1 to TRBJ2-3; 8 nucleotides line up with TRBD2. Germline CDR1 is MNHNS and CDR2 is SASEGT. CDR3 size: 14 residues. With 5 bases clipped from V and 1 base from J, the junction kept 2 bases outside the gene matches. CDR3 DNA: TGTGCCAGCAGTAACGGGGGGGGCACAGATACGCAGTATTTT. Protein sequence: CASSNGGGTDTQYF.

In nucleotides, the CDR3 is TGTGCCAGCGCAAGGGGAGGCAACCACAATGAGCAGTTCTTC. Its protein is CASARGGNHNEQFF. This rearrangement joins TRBV6-5 to TRBJ2-1, with TRBD2 as a possible D gene (6 bases). Germline V gene data show CDR1 as MNHEY and CDR2 as SVGAGI. The CDR3 length is 14 residues. Trimming pared 8 bases from V and 5 bases from J, leaving 16 bases between.

V and J are TRBV5-1 and TRBJ2-3; 8 bases match TRBD1. J was trimmed by 6 bases and V by 0 bases; bases with no gene match: 9. The CDR3 runs 16 residues. Germline lookup yields CDR1 SGHRS and CDR2 YFSETQ. The CDR3 sequence: CASSLDIPAGGDTQYF. The CDR3 DNA is TGCGCCAGCAGCTTGGATATTCCAGCAGGGGGCGATACGCAGTATTTT. The full variable domain, its missing parts supplied by reference TRBV5-1 and TRBJ2-3, is KAGVTQTPRYLIKTRGQQVTLSCSPISGHRSVSWYQQTPGQGLQFLFEYFSETQRNKGNFPGRFSGRQFSNSRSEMNVSTLELGDSALYLCASSLDIPAGGDTQYFGPGTRLTVL.

The rearrangement joins TRBV5-6 to TRBJ1-2; the D gene is possibly TRBD1 (6 bases). The ends were cut back, 5 bases at V and 4 bases at J, with 12 bases in the middle. CDR1 is SGHDT and CDR2 is YYEEEE in the germline V gene. The CDR3 extends over 13 amino acids. CDR3 sequence: CASSPGTTYGYTF. The CDR3 bases are TGTGCCAGCAGTCCCGGGACAACCTATGGCTACACCTTC.

In regard to this clone: This CDR3 is also generated by other DNA sequences in the sample. The V call is TRBV5-1, the J call TRBJ2-7, with TRBD1 identical over 7 bases. The J segment lost 5 bases and the V segment lost 0 bases, leaving 5 bases of the junction unmatched. Germline CDR1 is SGHRS and CDR2 is YFSETQ. The CDR3 loop spans 14 amino acids. The CDR3 loop reads CASSLGQGAHEQYF. Here the CDR3 DNA reads TGCGCCAGCAGCTTGGGACAGGGTGCCCACGAGCAGTACTTC.

In DNA form, the CDR3 reads TGTGCCAGCAGCTTCCTTAGCGGGGGAGCCGGTTACGAGCAGTACTTC. This sequence encodes CASSFLSGGAGYEQYF. The V gene is TRBV7-2, the J gene TRBJ2-5; TRBD2 aligns across 9 bases. Gene TRBJ2-7 matches the end of the DNA better, so the J call may be wrong. The germline V gene encodes CDR1 SGHTA and CDR2 FQGNSA. The CDR3 contains 16 residues.

This clone occurred a few times. The chain joins TRBV29-1 to TRBJ1-2; D gene uncertain. The V end lost 4 bases, the J end lost 8 bases, and 8 bases lay between the germline ends. The CDR3 spans 10 residues. Germline V lookup: CDR1 SQVTM, CDR2 ANQGSEA. In nucleotides, the CDR3 is TGCAGCGTTGGGGAGGAAGGCTACACCTTC. The encoded protein is CSVGEEGYTF.

This rearrangement joins TRBV11-3 to TRBJ2-1, with 10 nucleotides matching TRBD1. CDR1 and CDR2 (germline): SGHNT, YENEEA. The CDR3 contains 15 residues. With 5 bases clipped from V and 4 bases from J, the junction kept 5 bases outside the gene matches. CDR3 residues: CASSTGQGGYNEQFF. DNA for the CDR3: TGTGCCAGCAGCACCGGACAGGGGGGATACAATGAGCAGTTCTTC.